This T cell receptor (beta chain) was sequenced for a study of cytomegalovirus exposure and HLA in healthy donors. Trimming cost V 10 bases and J 4 bases, with 28 bases left between them. Germline values: CDR1 MDHEN, CDR2 SYDVKM. The CDR3 is 18 amino acids. Both 60 Vbeta primers and 13 Jbeta primers went into the PCR. Some clones are missing from TCRdb's copy, which holds only in-frame ones; the method was immunoSEQ multiplex PCR. The sample holds 90,000 or so clones; 75% to 80% are singletons and the top ten take roughly 6%. The sequenced sample was PBMCs. The TCR sequence derives from a female donor in good health and CMV-seronegative. V gene TRBV28 combines with J gene TRBJ2-2; D is ambiguous. As DNA, the CDR3 is TGTGCCACAACAACGCATCTAAGGTTTCGAGGAGTCACCGGGGAGCTGTTTTTT. Encoded protein: CATTTHLRFRGVTGELFF.